A selection of T cell receptor beta chains follows, all from one sample in a study of T cell responses to AZD1222 COVID-19 vaccine. Data came from immunoSEQ multiplex PCR; TCRdb stores just in-frame clones and leaves some out. The profile shows 100,000 to 150,000 clones, 70% to 90% of them singletons. Source: peripheral blood, taken on day 0 of AZD1222 vaccination. The source of these receptors is an adult in good health. Both conserved end residues are part of each CDR3. The D gene is left open where the match is weak. A clone size is listed for some rows: how often the clone was seen (once, few, many), or a class if it is expanded.

J,V,size,D,DNA,CDR3
TRBJ2-7,TRBV19,.,TRBD1,TGTGCCAGTAGTACCGACAGGGCCTACGAGCAGTACTTC,CASSTDRAYEQYF
TRBJ2-3,TRBV24-1,.,.,TGTGCCACCAGTGAGGGGCGGGGTTTGACGCAGTATTTT,CATSEGRGLTQYF
TRBJ2-7,TRBV3-1/TRBV3-2,.,TRBD2,TGTGCCAGCAGCCGCCCAAGGGGACTAGCTTACGAGCAGTACTTC,CASSRPRGLAYEQYF
TRBJ1-1,TRBV27,.,.,TGTGCCACCCAAAAGAGCGGGGGGCTAGGTACTGAAGCTTTCTTT,CATQKSGGLGTEAFF
TRBJ1-2,TRBV6-1,.,.,TGTGCCAGCAGTGAATGGTGGCAACCGAACTATGGCTACACCTTC,CASSEWWQPNYGYTF
TRBJ2-3,TRBV6-1,.,TRBD2,TGTGCCAGCAGTGAATCAGCGGGAGAGTGGGATACGCAGTATTTT,CASSESAGEWDTQYF
TRBJ2-3,TRBV9,.,TRBD2,TGTGCCAGCAGCGTAGTGGCGGGAGGGGGCACAGATACGCAGTATTTT,CASSVVAGGGTDTQYF
TRBJ1-1,TRBV4-1,few,.,TGCGCCAGCAGCCCTCCGGGGGCCAGCACTGAAGCTTTCTTT,CASSPPGASTEAFF
TRBJ1-1,TRBV3-1/TRBV3-2,.,.,TGTGCCAGCAGCCAAGATGGTAAGGGCATGAACACTGAAGCTTTCTTT,CASSQDGKGMNTEAFF
TRBJ1-1,TRBV5-4,.,.,TGTGCCAGCAGCTTGGGAGGGTGGGACACTGAAGCTTTCTTT,CASSLGGWDTEAFF
TRBJ1-2,TRBV7-3,.,.,TGTGCCAGCAGCAGGGGTGGCTACACCTTC,CASSRGGYTF
TRBJ1-1,TRBV7-9,.,.,TGTGCCAGCAGCTTAGAGGAGACAGAAGCTTTCTTT,CASSLEETEAFF
TRBJ1-6,TRBV27,.,.,TGTGCCAGCAGTTTTGGCAGGGTCCATAATTCACCCCTCCACTTT,CASSFGRVHNSPLHF
TRBJ1-1,TRBV30,.,.,TGTGCCTGGGGTACGAACACTGAAGCTTTCTTT,CAWGTNTEAFF
TRBJ2-1,TRBV20-1,.,TRBD2,TGCAGTGCTGGTGGACTAGCGGGCAGGGGGAATGAGCAGTTCTTC,CSAGGLAGRGNEQFF
TRBJ2-7,TRBV6-2/TRBV6-3,.,.,TGTGCCAGCAGTTACGTCGGGCGGAACTCCTACGAGCAGTACTTC,CASSYVGRNSYEQYF
TRBJ1-2,TRBV6-6,.,TRBD1,TGTGCCAGCAGCCCCGGGACAGGAAACTATGGCTACACCTTC,CASSPGTGNYGYTF
TRBJ1-6,TRBV11-3,once,.,TGTGCCAGCAGCTCCGCCTCCCGACAGGCAGTCTCACCCCTCCACTTT,CASSSASRQAVSPLHF
TRBJ2-1,TRBV6-5,.,TRBD1,TGTGCCACCCCGATGACAGGGGGGTGTGAGCAGTTCTTC,CATPMTGGCEQFF
TRBJ2-5,TRBV27,.,TRBD1,TGTGCCAGCAGCCGACAGGGGATAGGAGAGACCCAGTACTTC,CASSRQGIGETQYF
TRBJ2-7,TRBV7-2,.,.,TGTGCCAGCAGCTTAGGGGGCAGGGCTGACGAGCAGTACTTC,CASSLGGRADEQYF
TRBJ2-5,TRBV6-5,.,TRBD1,TGTGCCAGCAGCAGACAGGGCCTCCGTGAGACCCAGTACTTC,CASSRQGLRETQYF
TRBJ2-3,TRBV3-1/TRBV3-2,.,TRBD2,TGTGCCAGCAGCCTAGGACTAGCGGGGGGTCCTACCACCGGAGATACGCAGTATTTT,CASSLGLAGGPTTGDTQYF
TRBJ1-2,TRBV5-4,.,TRBD1,TGTGCCAGCAGCGCCGACAGGGGGCTCCCCTATGGCTACACCTTC,CASSADRGLPYGYTF
TRBJ2-2,TRBV5-1,once,.,TGCGCCAGCAGCTTGGAGGCGAACACCGGGGAGCTGTTTTTT,CASSLEANTGELFF
TRBJ2-7,TRBV9,.,.,TGTGCCAGCAGCGTAGGGGCAACAGACTACGAGCAGTACTTC,CASSVGATDYEQYF
TRBJ2-7,TRBV18,.,.,TGTGCCAGCTCACCAGGGCAGGTCTCCTACGAGCAGTACTTC,CASSPGQVSYEQYF
TRBJ1-2,TRBV3-1/TRBV3-2,.,.,TGTGCCAGCAGCCCCCCGGGGCAGCCAAGGGGCTACACCTTC,CASSPPGQPRGYTF
TRBJ1-1,TRBV27,.,.,TGTGCCAGCTCAATGCAGAGGCCGAACACTGAAGCTTTCTTT,CASSMQRPNTEAFF
TRBJ2-6,TRBV4-3,.,.,TGCGCCAGCAGCCCCGTTTCTAGCTCTGGGGCCAACGTCCTGACTTTC,CASSPVSSSGANVLTF
TRBJ2-3,TRBV18,.,.,TGTGCCAGCTCACCACTGTCCTCGTCTAGCACAGATACGCAGTATTTT,CASSPLSSSSTDTQYF
TRBJ2-7,TRBV7-9,.,.,TGTGCCAGCAGCTTAGCAGGGTCCAGCGAGCAGTACTTC,CASSLAGSSEQYF